This T cell receptor (beta chain) was observed in a study of blood T cell repertoires in COVID-19. This table comes from immunoSEQ multiplex PCR, and its TCRdb copy is limited to in-frame clones, with some not included. The sample comprises roughly 160,000 clones, 79% of which are singletons, and 15% to 20% rests with the top ten. This clone was observed once. This CDR3 is also generated by other DNA sequences in the sample. This CDR3 has 16 amino acids. Trimming took 0 bases from V and 1 from J, leaving 13 bases between them. CDR1 and CDR2 (germline): SGHTA, FQGNSA. The chain recombines TRBV7-2 with TRBJ2-7; unclear D gene. The sequence was collected from a woman aged 70-85 years in a cohort exposed to, infected with or recovered from COVID-19 (not recorded which). Source material: PBMCs or T cells enriched from blood (not recorded which). CDR3 amino acids: CASSLAGQVGSYEQYF. In DNA, the CDR3 is TGTGCCAGCAGCTTAGCTGGGCAGGTAGGATCCTACGAGCAGTACTTC.